This TCR beta chain was sequenced during a study of a mutant IDH1 vaccine in newly diagnosed glioma. Background on the study: Those enrolled had earlier been treated with radiotherapy, temozolomide, or both, mostly both.

Germline assignment: CDR1 SGHTA and CDR2 FQGNSA. Between the trimmed V and J ends, which lost 5 bases and 0 bases, there was a span of 19 bases. CDR3 length: 17 amino acids. Of note for this clone: What it binds is not known.

The time point denotes: week 47, end of study. Doses consisted of 300 ug of mutant IDH1 20-mer peptide each, paired with topical imiquimod. The method was immunoSEQ multiplex PCR; TCRdb's version includes in-frame clones alone and lacks a portion of them. The table has fewer than 85,000 clones, roughly four fifths seen once; the top ten hold roughly 5.6%. The sequencing here drew on PBMCs, taken from a glioma patient whose treatment included an IDH1 peptide vaccine. The TCR originated in a middle-aged man with glioma. V and J are TRBV7-2 and TRBJ1-2, with D unresolved. The CDR3 sequence is CASSLYPVGSTNYGYTF. The CDR3 DNA reads TGTGCCAGCAGCCTGTACCCTGTCGGGTCTACTAACTATGGCTACACCTTC.